Following are 24 T cell receptor beta chains from one sample sequenced in a study of T cell repertoires in cytomegalovirus infection. TCRdb independently ran MiXCR on the reads; one entry per CDR3 protein. The table has about 180,000 distinct CDR3 sequences, approximately 15% seen once; the top ten hold roughly a quarter. The sequencing sample was made of PBMCs. The receptors come from a human donor in good health (CMV status not recorded). Some clones in this sample may be carry-over from other donors' samples.

The table lists this clonotype with a few counts. The CDR3 sequence: CSAHPSGRNRGKNIQYF. The CDR3 DNA reads as TGCAGTGCCCACCCTAGCGGGAGGAATAGGGGCAAAAACATTCAGTACTTC. This rearrangement joins TRBV20-1 to TRBJ2-4, with TRBD2 matching 11 bases. This CDR3 contains 17 residues. V lost 6 bases to trimming and J lost 3 bases; unmatched junction nucleotides: 13. CDR1 is DFQATT and CDR2 is SNEGSKA in the germline V gene (reference sequence).

The chain has TRBV5-1 and TRBJ1-1; no clear D gene. Germline CDR1 and CDR2: SGHRS and YFSETQ. Trimming pared 0 bases from V and 5 bases from J, leaving 14 bases between. There are 15 residues in the CDR3. DNA for the CDR3: TGCGCCAGCAGCTTGGAAGCTACCGCGGGGACTGAAGCTTTCTTT. Translating gives CASSLEATAGTEAFF.

This clonotype was counted ten times or more. V gene TRBV6-2 or TRBV6-3 combines with J gene TRBJ2-3, with TRBD2 identical over 13 bases. The V segment lost 2 bases and the J segment 3 bases; nucleotides outside the gene matches: 5. CDR1 is MNHEY and CDR2 is SVGEGT in the germline V gene. This CDR3 has 17 residues. The CDR3, as DNA: TGTGCCAGCAGTTACCCAGAGGGACTAGCGGGGACAGATACGCAGTATTTT. Translated: CASSYPEGLAGTDTQYF.

This clonotype was found a few times. The J gene is TRBJ2-4, the V gene TRBV28; 7 bases line up with TRBD1. Germline V CDR1 and CDR2: MDHEN, SYDVKM. J gave up 1 base and V 4 bases, and 7 bases lay outside the gene matches. The CDR3 runs 16 residues. CDR3 loop: CASSSFDRVAKNIQYF. The DNA of the CDR3 is TGTGCCAGCAGTTCCTTCGACAGGGTGGCCAAAAACATTCAGTACTTC.

This clonotype was recorded many times. The chain couples TRBV28 to TRBJ1-4; D perhaps matches TRBD1 (5 bases). This CDR3 has 14 residues. The germline V and J ends were trimmed by 6 bases and 10 bases, with 18 bases remaining between them. Germline V lookup: CDR1 MDHEN, CDR2 SYDVKM. For the CDR3, the DNA is TGTGCCAGCAGGCTTCCAACACCTCAGGGAAAACTGTTTTTT. This sequence encodes CASRLPTPQGKLFF.

This clonotype was seen many times. CDR3 nucleotides: TGCGCCAGCAGTCAAACAGTCCGCTGCCCGGGGAACACTGAAGCTTTCTTT. Translated: CASSQTVRCPGNTEAFF. The chain employs TRBV23-1 and TRBJ1-1, with D unresolved. TRBV23-1 is identified as an open reading frame with a role that is uncertain. This CDR3 has 17 amino acids. Trimming took 2 bases from V and 1 from J, leaving 17 bases between them.

The chain recombines TRBV20-1 with TRBJ2-7, with 7 positions matching TRBD1. V lost 3 bases to trimming and J lost 3 bases; unmatched junction nucleotides: 8. CDR3 size: 14 residues. In germline, CDR1 is DFQATT, CDR2 SNEGSKA (reference sequence). As DNA, the CDR3 is TGCAGTGCTAGGCCCGGAGACAGGGACTACGAGCAGTACTTC. It yields the protein CSARPGDRDYEQYF.

This clonotype has at least ten counts. The gene calls are TRBV6-2 or TRBV6-3 and TRBJ2-7; no firm D call. Per the germline V gene, CDR1 is MNHEY and CDR2 is SVGEGT. This CDR3 spans 15 amino acids. The V gene lost 2 bases and the J gene lost 0 bases, with 11 bases spanning the gap. CDR3 in amino acids: CASSYGRPSSYEQYF. CDR3 bases: TGTGCCAGCAGTTACGGGCGGCCGAGCTCCTACGAGCAGTACTTC.

This clonotype was found many times. This chain joins TRBV12-3 or TRBV12-4 and TRBJ2-7; 13 nucleotides line up with TRBD2. The length of the CDR3 is 17 residues. V lost 3 bases to trimming and J lost 0 bases; unmatched junction nucleotides: 5. CDR3 protein: CASSLRLAGGSSYEQYF. CDR3 DNA: TGTGCCAGCAGTTTGAGACTAGCGGGGGGCAGCTCCTACGAGCAGTACTTC.

The chain is built from TRBV7-4 and TRBJ2-5; 10 nucleotides line up with TRBD1. The CDR3 runs to 15 residues. Germline CDR1 reads SGHVT; CDR2 reads SQSDAQ. Trimming cost V 2 bases and J 3 bases; bases outside gene matches: 3. CDR3 amino acids: CASSLSGQGKETQYF. CDR3 coding DNA: TGTGCCAGCAGCTTATCGGGACAGGGGAAAGAGACCCAGTACTTC.

This clonotype was counted ten times or more. The chain employs TRBV7-9 and TRBJ2-1; 12 bases align to TRBD2. V was pared by 6 bases and J by 12 bases, with 12 bases of the junction left unmatched. The CDR3 runs 15 residues. CDR1 is SEHNR and CDR2 is FQNEAQ in the germline V gene (reference sequence). DNA of the CDR3: TGTGCCAGCAGATCGTCTAGCGGGAGGGCTTTAGGGCAGTTCTTC. This encodes CASRSSSGRALGQFF.

At least ten counts were recorded for this clonotype. Mismatch with germline at one junction end may stem from a read error. The chain combines TRBV28 with TRBJ2-7; the D gene is possibly TRBD1 (6 bases). Germline CDR1 MDHEN, CDR2 SYDVKM. The CDR3 runs to 14 residues. The CDR3 DNA sequence: TGTGCCAGCCGTTTCTCAGGGGAAGGGTACGAGCAGTACTTC. Residues: CASRFSGEGYEQYF.

This clonotype was seen many times. This chain links TRBV28 with TRBJ2-5; TRBD2 agrees at 8 bases. Germline CDR1 reads MDHEN; CDR2 reads SYDVKM. Trimming removed 5 bases from V and 2 bases from J; junction bases left unmatched: 4. The CDR3 sequence is 14 residues long. CDR3 sequence reads: CASSGTRQQETQYF. The DNA for the CDR3 is TGTGCCAGCAGTGGGACTAGACAACAAGAGACCCAGTACTTC.

This clonotype was counted many times. This chain uses TRBV7-2 with TRBJ1-1; no reliable D call. V shed 1 base and J shed 9 bases, with 9 bases lying between them. This CDR3 contains 12 residues. Germline values: CDR1 SGHTA, CDR2 FQGNSA. This CDR3 reads CASSLDWAKAFF. In DNA form, the CDR3 reads TGTGCCAGCAGCTTAGATTGGGCTAAAGCTTTCTTT. The variable domain in full, with the rest retrieved from reference TRBV7-2 and TRBJ1-1, is GAGVSQSPSNKVTEKGKDVELRCDPISGHTALYWYRQSLGQGLEFLIYFQGNSAPDKSGLPSDRFSAERTGGSVSTLTIQRTQQEDSAVYLCASSLDWAKAFFGQGTRLTVV.

There are a few counts of this clonotype. The rearrangement joins TRBV20-1 to TRBJ1-2, with D perhaps TRBD1 (5 bases). V gave up 3 bases and J gave up 3 bases, with 17 bases separating them. This CDR3 is 15 amino acids long. Germline assignment: CDR1 DFQATT and CDR2 SNEGSKA (reference sequence). The CDR3 reads CSASLPWGEYYGYTF. The CDR3 coding sequence is TGCAGTGCTAGCCTGCCCTGGGGGGAATACTATGGCTACACCTTC.

The rearrangement joins TRBV7-9 to TRBJ2-1; no clear D. Germline lookup yields CDR1 SEHNR and CDR2 FQNEAQ (reference sequence). V was cut by 7 bases and J by 9 bases, with 13 bases left in between. The CDR3 is 12 amino acids. CDR3 sequence (DNA): TGTGCCAGCACCTCATCTTCTCGTGAGCAGTTCTTC. Encoded protein: CASTSSSREQFF.

There are many counts of this clonotype. The chain uses TRBV7-2 and TRBJ2-7; a weak D match, TRBD2 (5 bases). Between the trimmed V and J ends, which lost 3 bases and 1 base, there was a span of 13 bases. CDR3 length: 15 residues. In germline, CDR1 is SGHTA, CDR2 FQGNSA. The CDR3 coding sequence is TGTGCCAGCAGCTTTCAAGGAGGCGGGTCCTACGAGCAGTACTTC. This translates into CASSFQGGGSYEQYF.

This clonotype was seen more than once but under ten times. The chain is built from TRBV29-1 and TRBJ2-1, with a tentative D call TRBD2 (6 bases). The CDR3 consists of 13 residues. V was clipped by 7 bases and J by 4 bases, with 14 bases between them. Germline values: CDR1 SQVTM, CDR2 ANQGSEA. The CDR3 DNA reads as TGCAGCGCGGCGGGACGGAATTACAATGAGCAGTTCTTC. It encodes CSAAGRNYNEQFF.

This clonotype was counted ten times or more. The chain employs TRBV7-2 and TRBJ1-1; D gene unclear. CDR3 length equals 13 residues. The ends were cut back, 3 bases at V and 0 bases at J, with 5 bases in the middle. Germline-derived CDR1 and CDR2 are SGHTA and FQGNSA. CDR3 coding DNA: TGTGCCAGCAGCTTTAGACTGAACACTGAAGCTTTCTTT. The encoded protein is CASSFRLNTEAFF.

This clonotype was seen many times. V and J are TRBV5-1 and TRBJ2-5, with D perhaps matching TRBD2 (7 bases). Germline V lookup: CDR1 SGHRS, CDR2 YFSETQ. Trimming took 1 base from V and 3 from J, leaving 13 bases between them. This CDR3 is built from 15 residues. The CDR3 nucleotides are TGCGCCAGCAGCTTGCCCCAGGGGAGGGAAGAGACCCAGTACTTC. Amino acid sequence: CASSLPQGREETQYF.

This clonotype has only a few counts. The genes are TRBV19 and TRBJ1-2; no clear D gene. CDR1 is LNHDA and CDR2 is SQIVND in the germline V gene (reference sequence). This CDR3 region has 15 residues. The V and J ends lost 1 base and 8 bases respectively, with 17 bases between them. In DNA form, the CDR3 reads TGTGCCAGTAGTATAGTTCCGGTCGACTCTAAGGGCTACACCTTC. Translation gives CASSIVPVDSKGYTF.

V and J are TRBV27 and TRBJ2-1; TRBD1 agrees at 10 bases. Unmatched junction bases numbered 6, after V lost 7 bases and J lost 3 bases. The CDR3 has 15 residues. Germline CDR1 is MNHEY and CDR2 is SMNVEV (reference sequence). This CDR3 reads CASTPGTGVYNEQFF. The DNA of the CDR3 is TGTGCCAGCACCCCCGGGACAGGGGTCTACAATGAGCAGTTCTTC.

The chain uses TRBV12-3 or TRBV12-4 and TRBJ1-1; D is undetermined. Trimming took off 3 bases at V and 3 bases at J, with 11 bases between the two ends. The CDR3 is made up of 14 amino acids. The CDR3 here is CASSFRGSDTEAFF. CDR3 nucleotides: TGTGCCAGCAGTTTCAGAGGATCGGACACTGAAGCTTTCTTT.

This clonotype appeared a few times. V usage is TRBV5-5 and J usage is TRBJ2-1; D may correspond to TRBD1 or TRBD2 (6 bases each). With 2 bases removed from V and 1 base from J, the gap between germline ends came to 13 bases. Germline assignment: CDR1 SGHKS and CDR2 YYEKEE (reference sequence). There are 16 residues in the CDR3. The CDR3 protein is CASSLKWGASYNEQFF. The CDR3, as DNA: TGTGCCAGCAGCTTAAAATGGGGGGCGTCCTACAATGAGCAGTTCTTC. The full variable domain, completed using reference TRBV5-5 and TRBJ2-1, is DAGVTQSPTHLIKTRGQQVTLRCSPISGHKSVSWYQQVLGQGPQFIFQYYEKEERGRGNFPDRFSARQFPNYSSELNVNALLLGDSALYLCASSLKWGASYNEQFFGPGTRLTVL.